The clone carrying this TCR beta chain has only a few counts. Enrollment of patients from Seattle took place during active infection, with longitudinal follow-up. The CDR3 is 14 amino acids. V gave up 10 bases and J gave up 6 bases; unmatched junction bases: 12. In germline, CDR1 is LNHNV, CDR2 YYDKDF (reference sequence). How the authors handled the data: Reference gene primer amplification gave estimated nucleated cell counts. Measured with immunoSEQ multiplex PCR; TCRdb has only the in-frame clones, and not every one. V, J and clone size are taken as reported in that table, and D and trimming were inferred from the DNA itself. The sample holds approximately 200,000 clones, around 75% seen once. This record belongs to a study of blood T cell repertoires in COVID-19. As for the study in general: Acute and convalescent COVID-19 specimens originated in the United States, Italy and Spain. T cells, B-cell-depleted T cells, or PBMCs supplied cDNA or gDNA.

The chain links TRBV15 to TRBJ2-7; 10 bases map to TRBD1. The TCR comes from a woman in her forties with COVID-19, enrolled during active disease. The sample taken for sequencing was peripheral blood. As DNA, the CDR3 is TGTGCCATATCCTCCGGGACAGGGGTGGGCGAGCAGTACTTC. Translated: CAISSGTGVGEQYF.